Included here is one T cell receptor beta chain sequence, with context. In germline, CDR1 is SGHAT, CDR2 FQNNGV. CDR3 size: 15 residues. V shed 3 bases and J shed 3 bases, with 15 bases lying between them. This entry comes from a study of blood T cell repertoires in COVID-19. On the study more broadly: The analysed material was cDNA or gDNA that came from T cells, B-cell-depleted T cells, or PBMCs.

The assay was immunoSEQ multiplex PCR, and TCRdb's table has in-frame clones only and misses some. Among about 75,000 clones listed, 90% were seen once. Sequenced input: peripheral blood. The origin of this receptor is a human donor in a cohort sampled during active COVID-19. The chain recombines TRBV11-2 with TRBJ2-7; D may be TRBD2 (5 bases). CDR3 in DNA: TGTGCCAGCAGCTTCAGGCGTCCTGACTACTACGAGCAGTACTTC. Protein: CASSFRRPDYYEQYF.